This T cell receptor (beta chain) emerged from a study of cytomegalovirus exposure and HLA in healthy donors. PCR primers comprised 60 Vbeta and 13 Jbeta primers. This table comes from immunoSEQ multiplex PCR, and its TCRdb copy is limited to in-frame clones, with some not included. The sample includes approximately 200,000 clones, less than 90% seen only once; the top ten take 0.25% to 0.3%. The TCR comes from a boy aged 10-17 years in good health and CMV-seronegative. Sequencing input: PBMCs.

The CDR3 coding sequence is TGTGCCAGCAGCACCGGGACAGGAGGTCCTGGCTACACCTTC. As protein: CASSTGTGGPGYTF. This chain connects TRBV9 to TRBJ1-2; 8 bases map to TRBD1. The CDR3 is 14 amino acids. Germline V CDR1 and CDR2: SGDLS, YYNGEE. Trimming removed 4 bases from V and 7 bases from J; junction bases left unmatched: 9.